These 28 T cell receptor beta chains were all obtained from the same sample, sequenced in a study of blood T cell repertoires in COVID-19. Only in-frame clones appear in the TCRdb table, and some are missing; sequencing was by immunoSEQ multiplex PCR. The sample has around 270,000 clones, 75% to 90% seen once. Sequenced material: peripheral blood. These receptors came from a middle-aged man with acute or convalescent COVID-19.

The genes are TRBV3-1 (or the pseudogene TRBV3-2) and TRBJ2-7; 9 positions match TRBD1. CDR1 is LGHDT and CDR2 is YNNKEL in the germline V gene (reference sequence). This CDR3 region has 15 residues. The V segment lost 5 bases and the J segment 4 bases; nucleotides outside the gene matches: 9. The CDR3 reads CASSFTWGQGYEQYF. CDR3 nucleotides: TGTGCCAGCAGCTTTACCTGGGGACAGGGTTACGAGCAGTACTTC.

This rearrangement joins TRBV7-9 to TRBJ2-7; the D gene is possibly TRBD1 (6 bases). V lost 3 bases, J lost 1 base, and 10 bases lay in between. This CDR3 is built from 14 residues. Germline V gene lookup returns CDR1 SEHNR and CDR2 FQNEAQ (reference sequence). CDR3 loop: CASSFSGTSYEQYF. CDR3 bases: TGTGCCAGCAGCTTCTCCGGGACATCCTACGAGCAGTACTTC.

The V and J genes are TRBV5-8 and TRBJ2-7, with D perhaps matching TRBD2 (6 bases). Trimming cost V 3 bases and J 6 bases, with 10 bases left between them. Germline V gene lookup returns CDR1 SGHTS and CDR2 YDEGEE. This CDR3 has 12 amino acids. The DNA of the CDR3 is TGTGCCAGCAGCTACCGGGAGTTCGAGCAGTACTTC. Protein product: CASSYREFEQYF.

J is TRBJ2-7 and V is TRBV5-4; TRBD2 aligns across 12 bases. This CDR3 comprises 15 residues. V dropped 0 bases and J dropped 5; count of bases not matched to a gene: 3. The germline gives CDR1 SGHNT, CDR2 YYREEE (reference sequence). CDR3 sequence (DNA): TGTGCCAGCAGCTTGGGCCTAGCGGGGGGGGACGAGCAGTACTTC. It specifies CASSLGLAGGDEQYF.

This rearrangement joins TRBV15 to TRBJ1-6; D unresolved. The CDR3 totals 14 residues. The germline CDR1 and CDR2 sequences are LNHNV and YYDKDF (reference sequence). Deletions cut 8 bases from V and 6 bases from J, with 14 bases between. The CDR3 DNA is TGTGCCACCCAGCCCCTTGGGCCTAATTCACCCCTCCACTTT. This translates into CATQPLGPNSPLHF.

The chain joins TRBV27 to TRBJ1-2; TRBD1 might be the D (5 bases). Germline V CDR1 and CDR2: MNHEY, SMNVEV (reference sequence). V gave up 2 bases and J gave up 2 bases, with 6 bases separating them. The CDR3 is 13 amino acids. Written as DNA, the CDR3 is TGTGCCAGCAGTTTAGGGGCCAACTATGGCTACACCTTC. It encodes CASSLGANYGYTF.

The CDR3 here is CASSLSAGGNGGYTF. The DNA for the CDR3 is TGTGCCAGCAGTTTATCGGCGGGGGGGAACGGTGGCTACACCTTC. The genes are TRBV27 and TRBJ1-2, with a tentative D call TRBD1 (5 bases). With 0 bases removed from V and 7 bases from J, the gap between germline ends came to 15 bases. CDR1 is MNHEY, CDR2 SMNVEV, per germline (reference sequence). This CDR3 is built from 15 residues.

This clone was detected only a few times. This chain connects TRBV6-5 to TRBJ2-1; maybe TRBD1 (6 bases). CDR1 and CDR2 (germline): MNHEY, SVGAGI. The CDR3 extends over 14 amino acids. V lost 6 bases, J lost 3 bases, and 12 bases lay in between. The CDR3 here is CASRGYRDYNEQFF. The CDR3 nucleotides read TGTGCCAGCAGGGGTTACAGGGACTACAATGAGCAGTTCTTC.

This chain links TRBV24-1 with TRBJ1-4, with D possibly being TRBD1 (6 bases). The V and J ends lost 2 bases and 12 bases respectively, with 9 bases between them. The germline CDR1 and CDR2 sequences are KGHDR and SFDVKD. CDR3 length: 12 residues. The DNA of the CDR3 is TGTGCCACCAGTGATTCAGGGGCCCAACTGTTTTTT. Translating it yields CATSDSGAQLFF.

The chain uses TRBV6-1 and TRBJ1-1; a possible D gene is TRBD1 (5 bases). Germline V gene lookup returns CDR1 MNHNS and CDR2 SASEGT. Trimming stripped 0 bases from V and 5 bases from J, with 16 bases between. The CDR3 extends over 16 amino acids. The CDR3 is CASSEASLGRGTEAFF. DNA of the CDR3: TGTGCCAGCAGTGAAGCGTCGTTAGGGAGGGGAACTGAAGCTTTCTTT.

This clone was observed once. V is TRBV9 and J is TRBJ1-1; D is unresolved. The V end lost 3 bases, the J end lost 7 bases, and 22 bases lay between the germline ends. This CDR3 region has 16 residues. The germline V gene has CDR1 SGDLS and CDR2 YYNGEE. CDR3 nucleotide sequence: TGTGCCAGCAGCGCTTTCTCTGGAGGTAGGATCAATGAAGCTTTCTTT. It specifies CASSAFSGGRINEAFF.

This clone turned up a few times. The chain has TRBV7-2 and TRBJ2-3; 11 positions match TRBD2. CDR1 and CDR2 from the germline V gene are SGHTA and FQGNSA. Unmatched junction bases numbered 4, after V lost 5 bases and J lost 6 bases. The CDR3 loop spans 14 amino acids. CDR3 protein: CASSPGLAVDTQYF. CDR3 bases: TGTGCCAGCAGCCCGGGACTAGCGGTGGATACGCAGTATTTT.

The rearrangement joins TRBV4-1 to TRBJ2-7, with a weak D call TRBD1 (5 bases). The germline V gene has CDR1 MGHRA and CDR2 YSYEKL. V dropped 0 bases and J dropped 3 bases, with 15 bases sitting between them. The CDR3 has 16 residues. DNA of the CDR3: TGCGCCAGCAGCCAAGACGGCCAGCAGGGTGGCTACGAGCAGTACTTC. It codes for CASSQDGQQGGYEQYF.

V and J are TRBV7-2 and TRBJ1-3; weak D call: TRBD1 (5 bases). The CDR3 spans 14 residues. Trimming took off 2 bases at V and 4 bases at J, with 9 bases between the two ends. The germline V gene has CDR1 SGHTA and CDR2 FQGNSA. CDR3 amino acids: CASSLNGGGNTIYF. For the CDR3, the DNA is TGTGCCAGCAGCTTAAACGGGGGGGGAAACACCATATATTTT.

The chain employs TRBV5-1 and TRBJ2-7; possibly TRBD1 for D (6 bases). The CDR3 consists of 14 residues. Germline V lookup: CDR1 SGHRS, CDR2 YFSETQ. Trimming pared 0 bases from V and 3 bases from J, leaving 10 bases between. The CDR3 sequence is CASSLDLRGYEQYF. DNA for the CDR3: TGCGCCAGCAGCTTGGATCTCAGGGGCTACGAGCAGTACTTC.

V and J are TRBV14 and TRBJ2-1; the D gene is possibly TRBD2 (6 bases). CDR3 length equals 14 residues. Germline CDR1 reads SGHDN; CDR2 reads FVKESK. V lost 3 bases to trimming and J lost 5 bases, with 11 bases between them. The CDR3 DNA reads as TGTGCCAGCAGCCACGAGGGGACTCACAATGAGCAGTTCTTC. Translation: CASSHEGTHNEQFF.

The DNA for the CDR3 is TGTGCCAGCAGTGCCCTGGACAGGGCCGGGGAGCTGTTTTTT. Residues: CASSALDRAGELFF. This sequence joins TRBV25-1 and TRBJ2-2, with 8 bases lining up with TRBD1. Germline V gene lookup returns CDR1 MGHDK and CDR2 SYGVNS. J was trimmed by 6 bases and V by 4 bases; bases with no gene match: 4. This CDR3 region has 14 residues.

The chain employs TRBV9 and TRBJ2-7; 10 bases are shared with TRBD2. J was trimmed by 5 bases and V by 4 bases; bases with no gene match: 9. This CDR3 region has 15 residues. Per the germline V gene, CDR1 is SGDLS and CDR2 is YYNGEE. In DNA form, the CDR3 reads TGTGCCAGCAGCTTGAGCGGGGGGGGCAGAAACGAGCAGTACTTC. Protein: CASSLSGGGRNEQYF.

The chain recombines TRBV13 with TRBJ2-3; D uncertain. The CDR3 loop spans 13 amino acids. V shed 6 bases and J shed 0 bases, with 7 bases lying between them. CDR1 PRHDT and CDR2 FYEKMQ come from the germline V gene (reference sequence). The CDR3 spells CASRVRSTDTQYF. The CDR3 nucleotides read TGTGCCAGCAGGGTGCGTAGCACAGATACGCAGTATTTT. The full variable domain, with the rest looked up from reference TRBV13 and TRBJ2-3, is AAGVIQSPRHLIKEKRETATLKCYPIPRHDTVYWYQQGPGQDPQFLISFYEKMQSDKGSIPDRFSAQQFSDYHSELNMSSLELGDSALYFCASRVRSTDTQYFGPGTRLTVL.

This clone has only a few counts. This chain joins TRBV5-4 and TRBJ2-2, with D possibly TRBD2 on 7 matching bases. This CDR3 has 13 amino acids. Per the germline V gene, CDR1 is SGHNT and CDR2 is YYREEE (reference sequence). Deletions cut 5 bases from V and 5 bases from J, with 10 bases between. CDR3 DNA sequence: TGTGCCAGCAGAAAGGGGGGGACCGGGGAGCTGTTTTTT. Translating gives CASRKGGTGELFF.

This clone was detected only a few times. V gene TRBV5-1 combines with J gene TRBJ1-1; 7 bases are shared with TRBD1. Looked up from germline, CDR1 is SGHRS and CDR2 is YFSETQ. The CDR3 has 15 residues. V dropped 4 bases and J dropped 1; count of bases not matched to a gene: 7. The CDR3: CASSPRTGANTEAFF. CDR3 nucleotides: TGCGCCAGCAGCCCCCGGACAGGTGCGAACACTGAAGCTTTCTTT.

This CDR3 is CASSRGGRDDEQFF. CDR3 DNA: TGTGCCAGCAGCCGGGGGGGCCGTGACGATGAGCAGTTCTTC. The chain employs TRBV5-4 and TRBJ2-1; 8 bases line up with TRBD2. The V gene end was trimmed by 4 bases and the J gene end by 8 bases; junction bases not matched to a gene: 8. Germline CDR1 SGHNT, CDR2 YYREEE (reference sequence). This CDR3 region has 14 residues.

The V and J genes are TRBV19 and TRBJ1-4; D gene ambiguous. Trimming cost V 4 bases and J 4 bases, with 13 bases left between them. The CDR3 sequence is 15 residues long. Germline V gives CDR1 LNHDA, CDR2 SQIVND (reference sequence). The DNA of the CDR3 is TGTGCCAGTAGTAGGGCCCTAGCCCTTAATGAAAAACTGTTTTTT. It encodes CASSRALALNEKLFF.

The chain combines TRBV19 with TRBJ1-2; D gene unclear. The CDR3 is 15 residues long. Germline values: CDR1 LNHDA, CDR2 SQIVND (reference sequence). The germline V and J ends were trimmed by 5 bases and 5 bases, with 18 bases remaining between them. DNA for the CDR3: TGTGCCAGTAGTCCACGAGGGCCTGGGGAGTATGGCTACACCTTC. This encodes CASSPRGPGEYGYTF. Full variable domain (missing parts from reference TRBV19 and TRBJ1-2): DGGITQSPKYLFRKEGQNVTLSCEQNLNHDAMYWYRQDPGQGLRLIYYSQIVNDFQKGDIAEGYSVSREKKESFPLTVTSAQKNPTAFYLCASSPRGPGEYGYTFGSGTRLTVV.

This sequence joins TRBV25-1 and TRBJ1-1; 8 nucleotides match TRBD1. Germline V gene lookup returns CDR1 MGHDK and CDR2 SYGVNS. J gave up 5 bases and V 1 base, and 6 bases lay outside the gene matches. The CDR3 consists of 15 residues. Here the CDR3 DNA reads TGTGCCAGCAGTGAATTGGGCAGGGGGCCAACTGAAGCTTTCTTT. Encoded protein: CASSELGRGPTEAFF.

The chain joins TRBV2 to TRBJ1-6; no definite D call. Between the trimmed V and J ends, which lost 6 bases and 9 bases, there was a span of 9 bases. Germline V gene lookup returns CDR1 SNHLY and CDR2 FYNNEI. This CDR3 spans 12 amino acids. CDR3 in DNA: TGTGCCAGCAGCCAACCCAGTTCACCCCTCCACTTT. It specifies CASSQPSSPLHF.

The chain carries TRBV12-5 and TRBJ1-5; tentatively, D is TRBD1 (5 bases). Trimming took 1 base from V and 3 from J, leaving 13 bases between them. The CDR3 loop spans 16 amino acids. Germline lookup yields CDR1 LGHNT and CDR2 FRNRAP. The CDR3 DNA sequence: TGTGCTAGTGGTTTGGCCGTAGGGGATTCCAATCAGCCCCAGCATTTT. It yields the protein CASGLAVGDSNQPQHF.

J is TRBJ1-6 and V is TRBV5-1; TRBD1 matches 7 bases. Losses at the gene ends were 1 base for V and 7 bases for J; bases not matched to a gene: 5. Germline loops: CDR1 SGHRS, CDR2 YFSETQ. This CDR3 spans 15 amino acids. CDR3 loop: CASSLIGGRNSPLHF. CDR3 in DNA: TGCGCCAGCAGCTTGATAGGGGGCCGAAATTCACCCCTCCACTTT.